This note documents a single T cell receptor (beta chain) sequence. The target of this receptor is not known. Per-nucleotide qualities are absent, and no much larger clonotype sits a single base away. The data derive from a study of blood T cell repertoires in COVID-19 (dated by TCRdb to about 2020). About the study as a whole: Samples from collaborators originated in the United States, Italy and Spain and spanned both the acute and convalescent phases of COVID-19. The prospective study material was composed of cDNA or gDNA derived from T cells, B-cell-depleted T cells, or PBMCs. Where available, HLA class I and class II types were taken from metadata supplied by the sample provider and were not determined by assay-based typing. The repertoires were released in a freely available public database intended as a resource for research on the immune response to SARS-CoV-2. The samples were drawn from the first 160 participants of the ongoing ImmuneRACE study and from about 1,200 subjects provided by 6 global collaborators. Subjects who had been exposed to COVID-19, were actively infected with it, or had recovered from it provided the deeply sampled blood TCRbeta repertoires that made up the dataset. The sample metadata nearly always contained a de-identified subject ID, COVID-19 status, age in years and sex. General findings and caveats noted by the study authors: Clinical and demographic metadata were provided uncurated, with the amount varying by source and participant.

One collaborating source in Seattle enrolled patients during active infection and followed them longitudinally through the course of disease. The collaborating institutions used their own protocols to collect whole blood in K2EDTA tubes. For TCRbeta analysis, collaborator samples were shipped as frozen whole blood, as isolated PBMCs, or as DNA extracted from either sample type. TCRbeta CDR3 regions were amplified from genomic DNA using the immunoSEQ Assay, a bias-controlled multiplex PCR. The original pipeline was this. The number of nucleated cells in each sample was estimated by amplification of reference gene primers within the assay. Sequence reads were collapsed and filtered to measure the absolute abundance of every unique TCRbeta CDR3 rearrangement. For each sample, productive Simpson clonality was calculated as the square root of Simpson's diversity index across productive rearrangements. The clones in this table, taken by TCRdb from immuneACCESS, are in-frame only. Not every clone is retained; where verified, under half of the shortfall comes from an unresolved V gene, and the cause of the rest is unknown. V, J and clone size are those of that table, while D and trimming were read from the DNA. This sample holds roughly 160,000 clones; around four fifths were observed only once. The ten biggest clones cover approximately 8.2% of the sample.

From its cysteine to its phenylalanine, the CDR3 spans 13 amino acids. Of the read, only the CDR3 DNA is kept; its 39 bases are in frame from base 1. Trimming at the junction amounts to 5 bases on V and 0 bases on J, and the germline ends lie 8 bases apart. CDR1 is given as SEHNR and CDR2 as FQNEAQ, both from the germline V gene (reference sequence). What was sequenced was peripheral blood. The clonotype was recovered from a woman of 80 years or more with COVID-19, enrolled during active disease. The sequence links TRBV7-9 to TRBJ2-7, and TRBD2 may be the D gene, going by 5 matching bases. The DNA sequence follows: TGTGCCAGCAGCACCGGGAACTCCTACGAGCAGTACTTC. Its coded protein is CASSTGNSYEQYF.